Each of the 29 T cell receptor beta chains below was sequenced from the same sample in a study of Graves' ophthalmopathy and Graves' hyperthyroidism. RNA transcripts yielded amplified TCR beta CDR3 regions. A first-round RT-PCR used HTBI primers, followed by a second-round multiplex PCR. TCRdb reprocessed the multiplex PCR reads with MiXCR, giving one entry per CDR3 protein. The table lists about 390,000 distinct CDR3 sequences, approximately 15% of them singletons. The sequencing input was peripheral blood. The source of these receptors is a woman under 30 with stable Graves' hyperthyroidism.

This clonotype was observed many times. This CDR3 is CASSFGLGQGRNTIYF. The CDR3 coding sequence is TGTGCCAGCAGTTTTGGCTTGGGACAGGGGCGAAACACCATATATTTT. The V call is TRBV12-3 or TRBV12-4, the J call TRBJ1-3; 10 nucleotides agree with TRBD1. V shed 3 bases, J shed 5 bases, and the junction held 7 bases outside the gene matches. This CDR3 spans 16 amino acids.

This clonotype was detected ten times or more. The chain links TRBV29-1 to TRBJ2-5, with 10 bases identical to TRBD2. With 4 bases clipped from V and 9 bases from J, the junction kept 8 bases outside the gene matches. The germline V gene encodes CDR1 SQVTM and CDR2 ANQGSEA. The CDR3 covers 13 residues. The CDR3 here is CSVALNSGGPQYF. CDR3 bases: TGCAGCGTTGCCCTGAATAGCGGGGGGCCCCAGTACTTC.

V usage is TRBV29-1 and J usage is TRBJ2-5; possible D gene TRBD1, 6 bases. Trimming cost V 7 bases and J 1 base, with 10 bases left between them. The CDR3 extends over 12 amino acids. Germline assignment: CDR1 SQVTM and CDR2 ANQGSEA. The CDR3, as DNA: TGCAGCGCGGGACAAGTCCAAGAGACCCAGTACTTC. This codes for CSAGQVQETQYF.

The V and J genes are TRBV7-8 and TRBJ1-5, with D maybe TRBD1 (5 bases). The CDR3 length is 13 residues. V was shortened by 3 bases and J by 6 bases, with 9 bases between the two germline ends. Germline CDR1 reads SGHVS; CDR2 reads FQNEAQ. As DNA, the CDR3 is TGTGCCAGCAGCTTTTCAGGGCCTCAGCCCCAGCATTTT. Encoded protein: CASSFSGPQPQHF.

This clonotype was counted at least ten times. The V and J genes are TRBV15 and TRBJ1-5; D gene uncertain. CDR3 size: 12 residues. Between the trimmed V and J ends, which lost 6 bases and 4 bases, there was a span of 7 bases. The V gene's germline CDR1 is LNHNV and CDR2 YYDKDF (reference sequence). CDR3 loop: CATSPYNQPQHF. The CDR3 DNA reads as TGTGCCACCAGTCCGTATAATCAGCCCCAGCATTTT.

Details on this clonotype: Since no conserved phenylalanine or tryptophan closes the CDR3, a read error is the likely cause. The V call is TRBV7-2, the J call TRBJ1-2, with a tentative D call TRBD1 (6 bases). This CDR3 contains 15 residues. Germline V gives CDR1 SGHTA, CDR2 FQGNSA. Trimming took off 7 bases at V and 5 bases at J, with 20 bases between the two ends. Written as DNA, the CDR3 is TGTGCCAGCAACCCCTGGCGGGACAAAGAGTATGGCTACACCGTC. As protein: CASNPWRDKEYGYTV.

This clonotype was seen many times. The chain employs TRBV7-2 and TRBJ2-5, with TRBD2 as a possible D gene (7 bases). V was shortened by 4 bases and J by 4 bases, with 13 bases between the two germline ends. This CDR3 has 14 amino acids. Germline-derived CDR1 and CDR2 are SGHTA and FQGNSA. CDR3 protein: CASSYGGGGETQYF. CDR3 nucleotide sequence: TGTGCCAGCAGCTACGGAGGGGGGGGAGAGACCCAGTACTTC.

The rearrangement links TRBV6-1 to TRBJ1-2; D not resolved. The germline gives CDR1 MNHNS, CDR2 SASEGT. With 6 bases removed from V and 4 bases from J, the gap between germline ends came to 12 bases. The CDR3 is 13 amino acids. CDR3 sequence: CASSRPRAYGYTF. The DNA of the CDR3 is TGTGCCAGCAGCAGACCGAGAGCCTATGGCTACACCTTC.

There are a few counts of this clonotype. This chain joins TRBV12-3 or TRBV12-4 and TRBJ1-4; 12 nucleotides line up with TRBD1. Germline trimming cut 6 bases from V and 4 bases from J; bases unmatched to any gene: 9. This CDR3 contains 17 residues. The CDR3 spells CASSGDRGRTGNEKLFF. DNA for the CDR3: TGTGCCAGCAGCGGGGACAGGGGGCGAACTGGTAATGAAAAACTGTTTTTT.

The V gene is TRBV7-2, the J gene TRBJ2-7; D not certain. Trimming shortened V by 1 base and J by 7 bases, and 11 bases separated the two germline ends. The germline CDR1 and CDR2 sequences are SGHTA and FQGNSA. CDR3 length: 13 residues. This CDR3 is CASSLVNFEEQYF. Here the CDR3 DNA reads TGTGCCAGCAGCTTAGTTAACTTTGAGGAGCAGTACTTC.

This clonotype occurred many times. The rearrangement joins TRBV5-1 to TRBJ1-1; D uncertain. The V and J ends lost 0 bases and 1 base respectively, with 10 bases between them. Germline V gives CDR1 SGHRS, CDR2 YFSETQ. The CDR3 extends over 15 amino acids. Written as DNA, the CDR3 is TGCGCCAGCAGCTTGGATGGTAGCAAGAACACTGAAGCTTTCTTT. Protein: CASSLDGSKNTEAFF.

In this sample, this clonotype turned up many times. The V gene is TRBV5-1, the J gene TRBJ1-1; a possible D gene is TRBD1 (6 bases). The germline CDR1 and CDR2 sequences are SGHRS and YFSETQ. The ends were cut back, 4 bases at V and 0 bases at J, with 19 bases in the middle. This CDR3 contains 17 residues. CDR3 in DNA: TGCGCCAGCAGCCTGGGGAGGGCGGGGGCCCTGAACACTGAAGCTTTCTTT. This encodes CASSLGRAGALNTEAFF. The entire variable domain, with the rest obtained from reference TRBV5-1 and TRBJ1-1, is as follows: KAGVTQTPRYLIKTRGQQVTLSCSPISGHRSVSWYQQTPGQGLQFLFEYFSETQRNKGNFPGRFSGRQFSNSRSEMNVSTLELGDSALYLCASSLGRAGALNTEAFFGQGTRLTVV.

At least ten counts were recorded for this clonotype. V usage is TRBV18 and J usage is TRBJ1-5, with a possible D match to TRBD1 (6 bases). V was trimmed by 3 bases and J by 7 bases, leaving 13 bases between them. This CDR3 has 14 residues. Per germline, CDR1 KGHSH and CDR2 LQKENI. The DNA for the CDR3 is TGTGCCAGCTCACCCTCAGGGGATCAGCAGCCCCAGCATTTT. This codes for CASSPSGDQQPQHF.

The DNA of the CDR3 is TGTGCCAGCAGCATCCAACCGACAGGGTCTGGAAACACCATATATTTT. Translation: CASSIQPTGSGNTIYF. The chain recombines TRBV13 with TRBJ1-3; TRBD1 agrees at 7 bases. With V trimmed by 5 bases and J by 1 base, 8 bases remained unmatched. CDR1 PRHDT and CDR2 FYEKMQ come from the germline V gene (reference sequence). This CDR3 has 16 amino acids.

The sample holds many counts of this clonotype. The chain links TRBV5-1 to TRBJ1-2; no definite D call. Germline CDR1 SGHRS, CDR2 YFSETQ. This CDR3 has 13 residues. Trimming shortened V by 1 base and J by 3 bases, and 7 bases separated the two germline ends. The CDR3 DNA reads as TGCGCCAGCAGCTTGTCCACGGACTATGGCTACACCTTC. This codes for CASSLSTDYGYTF.

This clonotype was detected a few times. The chain combines TRBV6-1 with TRBJ1-5; D not certain. This CDR3 spans 13 amino acids. The V and J ends lost 2 bases and 4 bases respectively, with 6 bases between them. Germline CDR1 is MNHNS and CDR2 is SASEGT. CDR3 in amino acids: CASSERENQPQHF. CDR3 sequence (DNA): TGTGCCAGCAGTGAACGGGAGAATCAGCCCCAGCATTTT.

This clonotype was recorded many times. V usage is TRBV5-1 and J usage is TRBJ2-2; either TRBD1 or TRBD2 may fit D (5 bases each). This CDR3 is 15 amino acids long. V lost 4 bases and J lost 0, with 10 bases in between. CDR1 is SGHRS, CDR2 YFSETQ, per germline. CDR3 DNA sequence: TGCGCCAGCAGCATCGGGACCACGAACACCGGGGAGCTGTTTTTT. It translates to CASSIGTTNTGELFF.

This clonotype appeared a few times. The junction shows a germline mismatch at one end, possibly a read error. The CDR3 loop reads CSVSKKENTEVFF. The CDR3 DNA reads TGCAGCGTCTCGAAAAAGGAGAACACTGAAGTTTTCTTT. The genes are TRBV29-1 and TRBJ1-1; D call uncertain. Germline V gives CDR1 SQVTM, CDR2 ANQGSEA. The CDR3 is made up of 13 amino acids.

A word on this clonotype: No conserved phenylalanine or tryptophan ends this CDR3, so it is likely a read error. The chain carries TRBV14 and TRBJ1-1, with unresolved D. Germline lookup yields CDR1 SGHDN and CDR2 FVKESK. The V end lost 1 base, the J end lost 5 bases, and 11 bases lay between the germline ends. This CDR3 region has 14 residues. CDR3 in amino acids: CASSQVISRTEAFV. In DNA, the CDR3 is TGTGCCAGCAGCCAAGTGATCTCTAGGACTGAAGCTTTCGTT.

In this sample, this clonotype turned up many times. V usage is TRBV6-2 or TRBV6-3 and J usage is TRBJ2-5; 9 bases align to TRBD1. V lost 5 bases, J lost 5 bases, and 3 bases stayed unmatched. CDR3 length: 13 amino acids. Germline V gives CDR1 MNHEY, CDR2 SVGEGT. CDR3 in DNA: TGTGCCAGCAGTACAGGGGGCGCGGAGACCCAGTACTTC. It yields the protein CASSTGGAETQYF.

This clonotype showed up many times. The chain is built from TRBV20-1 and TRBJ2-5, with 10 bases that match TRBD2. Germline values: CDR1 DFQATT, CDR2 SNEGSKA (reference sequence). V gave up 6 bases and J gave up 5 bases; unmatched junction bases: 12. This CDR3 spans 15 amino acids. CDR3 residues: CSAKDPSGGIETQYF. The CDR3 bases are TGCAGTGCAAAAGACCCTAGCGGGGGTATTGAGACCCAGTACTTC.

The chain combines TRBV6-1 with TRBJ2-5; the match to TRBD1 covers 7 bases. CDR3 length equals 15 residues. V was clipped by 5 bases and J by 0 bases; unmatched bases: 6. CDR1 MNHNS and CDR2 SASEGT come from the germline V gene. The CDR3 is CASSRQGWDQETQYF. The CDR3 coding sequence is TGTGCCAGCAGTAGACAGGGTTGGGACCAAGAGACCCAGTACTTC.

A remark on this clonotype: No conserved phenylalanine or tryptophan is present at the end of the CDR3, so a read error is the likely explanation. This chain joins TRBV6-1 and TRBJ1-1, with 7 bases lining up with TRBD1. The CDR3 extends over 16 amino acids. Germline CDR1 reads MNHNS; CDR2 reads SASEGT. The trim removed 3 bases at V and 1 base at J, leaving 8 bases unmatched. DNA of the CDR3: TGTGCCAGCAGTGACAGTAGGGGGCGCAGGAACACTGAAGCTTTCGTT. The encoded protein is CASSDSRGRRNTEAFV.

The CDR3 spells CASSRRITQYF. The CDR3 bases are TGTGCCAGCAGTAGGAGGATCACCCAGTACTTC. The chain joins TRBV6-1 to TRBJ2-5; D is perhaps TRBD2 (5 bases). The V and J ends lost 5 bases and 8 bases respectively, with 9 bases between them. CDR1 is MNHNS and CDR2 is SASEGT in the germline V gene. The CDR3 is 11 amino acids.

This clonotype was found many times. The rearrangement links TRBV15 to TRBJ2-2, with D possibly matching TRBD2 (7 bases). The germline V and J ends were trimmed by 8 bases and 0 bases, with 16 bases remaining between them. CDR3 size: 16 residues. Germline assignment: CDR1 LNHNV and CDR2 YYDKDF (reference sequence). The CDR3 protein is CATQHGGHSNTGELFF. Written as DNA, the CDR3 is TGTGCCACCCAACACGGGGGGCATTCGAACACCGGGGAGCTGTTTTTT.

Ten or more counts support this clonotype. The J gene is TRBJ2-7, the V gene TRBV20-1; 7 bases are shared with TRBD2. Germline V CDR1 and CDR2: DFQATT, SNEGSKA (reference sequence). This CDR3 region has 13 residues. V was clipped by 6 bases and J by 2 bases; unmatched bases: 7. CDR3 sequence: CSAPAGPTYEQYF. Here the CDR3 DNA reads TGCAGTGCCCCAGCGGGGCCTACCTACGAGCAGTACTTC.

This clonotype was counted a few times. A single base separates this from a much larger clone, so it may be a read error. J is TRBJ1-1 and V is TRBV7-2, with a weak D call TRBD1 (6 bases). Germline-derived CDR1 and CDR2 are SGHTA and FQGNSA. This CDR3 contains 15 residues. Here the CDR3 reads CASSLGYRAGTEACF. The CDR3, as DNA: TGTGCCAGCAGCTTAGGCTACAGGGCTGGTACTGAAGCTTGCTTT.

Ten or more counts support this clonotype. V usage is TRBV6-2 or TRBV6-3 and J usage is TRBJ1-2; possible D gene TRBD1, 5 bases. V lost 5 bases and J lost 5, with 27 bases in between. Germline CDR1 and CDR2: MNHEY and SVGEGT. The CDR3 has 18 amino acids. The chain's CDR3 is CASSLSYRRPTPKYGYTF. The CDR3 coding sequence is TGTGCCAGCAGTCTATCCTACAGGAGACCAACCCCCAAATATGGCTACACCTTC.

This clonotype was seen ten or more times. The V call is TRBV7-8, the J call TRBJ1-2; no clear D. V dropped 1 base and J dropped 8 bases, with 8 bases sitting between them. The CDR3 runs 12 residues. Germline V gene sequence: CDR1 SGHVS, CDR2 FQNEAQ. In nucleotides, the CDR3 is TGTGCCAGCAGCTTAGATTTGGGAGGCTACACCTTC. This gives the protein CASSLDLGGYTF.